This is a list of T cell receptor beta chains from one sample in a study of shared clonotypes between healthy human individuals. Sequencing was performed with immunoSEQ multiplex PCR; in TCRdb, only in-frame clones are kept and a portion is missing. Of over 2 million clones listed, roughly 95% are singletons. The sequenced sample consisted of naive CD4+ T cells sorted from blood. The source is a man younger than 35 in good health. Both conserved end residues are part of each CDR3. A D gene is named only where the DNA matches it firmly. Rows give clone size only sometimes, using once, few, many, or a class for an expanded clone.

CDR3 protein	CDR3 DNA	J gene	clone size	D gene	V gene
CASNPAQGASYGYTF	TGTGCCAGCAATCCCGCGCAGGGGGCAAGCTATGGCTACACCTTC	TRBJ1-2	NA	TRBD1	TRBV28
CASSLGTGALINYGYTF	TGTGCCAGCAGTTTGGGGACAGGGGCGCTCATTAACTATGGCTACACCTTC	TRBJ1-2	NA	TRBD1	TRBV28
CASMGEGRPPQHF	TGTGCCAGTATGGGGGAGGGGAGACCCCCCCAGCATTTT	TRBJ1-5	NA	NA	TRBV28
CASSRIRAGGDQPQHF	TGTGCCAGCTCCCGAATCAGGGCAGGGGGGGATCAGCCCCAGCATTTT	TRBJ1-5	NA	TRBD1	TRBV18
CASSEGYSPLHF	TGTGCCAGCAGCGAAGGGTATTCACCCCTCCACTTT	TRBJ1-6	NA	NA	TRBV5-8
CASSRTGNSMVEKLFF	TGCGCCAGCAGCCGAACGGGGAACAGTATGGTTGAAAAACTGTTTTTT	TRBJ1-4	once	NA	TRBV4-1
CASRSNLAGGAGGYTF	TGTGCCAGCAGATCAAATTTGGCAGGGGGCGCGGGTGGCTACACCTTC	TRBJ1-2	NA	TRBD1	TRBV7-9
CASSLVPGQGSYEQYF	TGTGCCAGCAGTTTGGTCCCGGGACAGGGCTCCTACGAGCAGTACTTC	TRBJ2-7	NA	TRBD1	TRBV28
CAISGATGSRNTEAFF	TGTGCCATCAGTGGCGCGACAGGGTCCAGGAACACTGAAGCTTTCTTT	TRBJ1-1	NA	TRBD1	TRBV10-3
CASRASGSPGELFF	TGTGCCAGCAGAGCTAGCGGGAGCCCCGGGGAGCTGTTTTTT	TRBJ2-2	few	TRBD2	TRBV6-5
CASSVASGSTYEQYF	TGTGCCAGCAGCGTAGCTTCGGGCAGCACCTACGAGCAGTACTTC	TRBJ2-7	NA	NA	TRBV9
CASSVGSLNEKLFF	TGTGCCAGCAGCGTAGGATCGCTTAATGAAAAACTGTTTTTT	TRBJ1-4	few	NA	TRBV9
CASSPGTYEQYF	TGTGCCAGCAGCCCCGGGACCTACGAGCAGTACTTC	TRBJ2-7	NA	NA	TRBV7-2
CASSGTALGDIQYF	TGTGCCAGCAGCGGGACAGCCCTCGGGGACATTCAGTACTTC	TRBJ2-4	NA	TRBD1	TRBV6-5
CASSQVGLAGPLHTDTQYF	TGCGCCAGCAGCCAAGTAGGACTAGCGGGTCCTCTTCACACAGATACGCAGTATTTT	TRBJ2-3	once	TRBD2	TRBV4-3
CASSSSGVHYEQYF	TGTGCCAGCAGCTCGAGCGGGGTACACTACGAGCAGTACTTC	TRBJ2-7	NA	TRBD2	TRBV6-5
CASSGAEPSSYEQYF	TGTGCCAGCAGTGGAGCGGAGCCGAGCTCCTACGAGCAGTACTTC	TRBJ2-7	NA	NA	TRBV25-1
CASSLVAGPGYEQYF	TGTGCCAGCAGCTTAGTAGCGGGCCCTGGATACGAGCAGTACTTC	TRBJ2-7	NA	TRBD2	TRBV7-8
CASSFDRAYEQYF	TGTGCCAGCAGTTTCGACAGAGCCTACGAGCAGTACTTC	TRBJ2-7	NA	NA	TRBV27
CASGQGFGPQHF	TGTGCCAGCGGACAGGGGTTCGGTCCCCAGCATTTT	TRBJ1-5	NA	TRBD1	TRBV6-1
CAWSVLTGTPARETQYF	TGTGCCTGGAGTGTCCTCACCGGGACCCCAGCTCGGGAGACCCAGTACTTC	TRBJ2-5	few	NA	TRBV30
CASSPLPSGLHVFF	TGTGCCAGCAGTCCCCTCCCTAGCGGACTGCATGTTTTCTTC	TRBJ2-1	NA	TRBD2	TRBV6-6
CASQLGEEVLYGYTF	TGTGCCAGCCAGCTTGGTGAAGAGGTTCTTTATGGCTACACCTTC	TRBJ1-2	NA	NA	TRBV11-3
CASSLLGHLNTEAFF	TGTGCCAGCAGTCTCCTCGGACATCTCAACACTGAAGCTTTCTTT	TRBJ1-1	NA	NA	TRBV2
CASSLGAGRNTIYF	TGTGCCAGCAGCTTGGGAGCTGGTCGAAACACCATATATTTT	TRBJ1-3	NA	NA	TRBV5-5
CASSSGLAGAGEQYF	TGTGCCAGCAGCTCCGGACTAGCGGGAGCTGGCGAGCAGTACTTC	TRBJ2-7	NA	TRBD2	TRBV7-2
CASRRVSPGTGELFF	TGTGCCAGCAGGCGCGTCAGCCCAGGGACCGGGGAGCTGTTTTTT	TRBJ2-2	NA	NA	TRBV2
CASSYRGSGANVLTF	TGTGCCAGCAGTTACAGAGGGTCTGGGGCCAACGTCCTGACTTTC	TRBJ2-6	few	NA	TRBV6-5
CASDRRLAGETQYF	TGTGCCAGCGACCGAAGACTAGCCGGAGAGACCCAGTACTTC	TRBJ2-5	NA	TRBD2	TRBV2
CAWSSRRTSGYTDTQYF	TGTGCCTGGAGTTCACGAAGGACTAGCGGGTACACAGATACGCAGTATTTT	TRBJ2-3	NA	TRBD2	TRBV30
CASRANLLRPAFF	TGTGCCAGCAGGGCCAACTTACTGAGGCCAGCTTTCTTT	TRBJ1-1	NA	NA	TRBV25-1
CASSQFTGARYEQYF	TGCGCCAGCAGTCAATTTACAGGGGCCAGGTACGAGCAGTACTTC	TRBJ2-7	NA	TRBD1	TRBV23-1
CASRTASGGPHEQYF	TGTGCCAGCAGAACTGCTAGCGGGGGTCCCCACGAGCAGTACTTC	TRBJ2-7	NA	TRBD2	TRBV28
CASSYDSSGANVLTF	TGTGCCAGCAGCTATGACAGCTCTGGGGCCAACGTCCTGACTTTC	TRBJ2-6	NA	NA	TRBV7-2
CASSLTGAKNIQYF	TGTGCCAGCAGCTTGACGGGAGCCAAAAACATTCAGTACTTC	TRBJ2-4	NA	NA	TRBV5-6
CASSEKGRNTGELFF	TGTGCCAGCAGTGAAAAGGGGAGGAACACCGGGGAGCTGTTTTTT	TRBJ2-2	few	NA	TRBV6-1
CASSLTYGTGLYEQFF	TGTGCCAGCAGCTTAACGTACGGGACAGGGTTATATGAGCAGTTCTTC	TRBJ2-1	once	TRBD1	TRBV7-3
CASSQDVRRNTEAFF	TGTGCCAGCAGCCAAGATGTACGGAGGAACACTGAAGCTTTCTTT	TRBJ1-1	NA	NA	TRBV14
CASSLGLAGETQYF	TGTGCCAGCAGCCTTGGACTAGCGGGAGAGACCCAGTACTTC	TRBJ2-5	NA	TRBD2	TRBV5-8
CASSYSRQGDHYGYTF	TGTGCCAGCAGTTACTCGAGACAGGGGGACCACTATGGCTACACCTTC	TRBJ1-2	NA	TRBD1	TRBV6-6
CASTKTSGSTYEQYF	TGTGCCAGCACTAAGACTAGCGGATCTACCTACGAGCAGTACTTC	TRBJ2-7	NA	TRBD2	TRBV7-9
CASSPGQGSNEKLFF	TGTGCCAGCAGCCCCGGACAGGGCTCTAATGAAAAACTGTTTTTT	TRBJ1-4	once	TRBD1	TRBV7-9
CASSSWDRQGKDGYTF	TGTGCCAGCAGCTCTTGGGACAGACAGGGTAAAGATGGCTACACCTTC	TRBJ1-2	NA	TRBD1	TRBV7-9
CASSGPGQGGTEAFF	TGCGCCAGCAGTGGCCCCGGACAGGGGGGCACTGAAGCTTTCTTT	TRBJ1-1	NA	TRBD1	TRBV10-1
CASRRRGARNTGELFF	TGTGCCAGCAGGAGGAGGGGGGCGAGGAACACCGGGGAGCTGTTTTTT	TRBJ2-2	NA	NA	TRBV5-6
CASSLGRGGGTDTQYF	TGTGCCAGCAGCTTAGGTCGGGGCGGGGGCACAGATACGCAGTATTTT	TRBJ2-3	once	NA	TRBV7-2
CASTIQRLAGFQETQYF	TGTGCCAGCACGATACAAAGACTAGCGGGTTTCCAAGAGACCCAGTACTTC	TRBJ2-5	NA	TRBD2	TRBV11-2
CASARGSTDTQYF	TGCGCCAGCGCCCGGGGATCCACAGATACGCAGTATTTT	TRBJ2-3	once	NA	TRBV5-1
CASSLGQGTWEQYF	TGTGCCAGCAGCTTAGGACAGGGGACGTGGGAGCAGTACTTC	TRBJ2-7	NA	TRBD1	TRBV7-2
CASSVTGFWETQYF	TGTGCCAGCAGCGTGACAGGGTTTTGGGAGACCCAGTACTTC	TRBJ2-5	NA	TRBD1	TRBV5-4
CASRQGATNEKLFF	TGTGCCAGCAGGCAGGGTGCAACTAATGAAAAACTGTTTTTT	TRBJ1-4	NA	NA	TRBV2
CASSLGVAYEQYF	TGTGCCAGTAGTTTAGGGGTGGCCTACGAGCAGTACTTC	TRBJ2-7	NA	NA	TRBV19
CASTGPPTGYTQYF	TGTGCCAGTACGGGACCGCCAACGGGTTATACGCAGTATTTT	TRBJ2-3	NA	NA	TRBV19
CASSSDWITQYF	TGTGCCAGCAGCTCGGACTGGATTACGCAGTATTTT	TRBJ2-3	NA	NA	TRBV5-8
CASSYHGTGNYGYTF	TGTGCCAGCAGTTACCACGGGACAGGGAACTATGGCTACACCTTC	TRBJ1-2	NA	TRBD1	TRBV6-7